What follows is one T cell receptor (beta chain) and its context. Its target is not known. This sample was taken from a study of shared clonotypes between healthy human individuals. Study information: Donor composition was two women and a few men, aged 18 to 49.

General observations from the study: The expectation was that sequencing depth would affect clonotype sharing among donors. Clonotypes shared by all four sorted-subset donors had higher generation probabilities than non-shared clonotypes.

The protocol was immunoSEQ multiplex PCR, while the TCRdb copy is restricted to in-frame clones and leaves out a portion. The sample lists approximately 2.5 million clones, approximately 93% occurring once. Per germline, CDR1 SQVTM and CDR2 ANQGSEA. There are 13 residues in the CDR3. Trimming cost V 4 bases and J 5 bases, with 15 bases left between them. The V and J genes are TRBV29-1 and TRBJ2-7, with D perhaps being TRBD1 or TRBD2 (5 bases each). The sequence derives from a man younger than 30 in good health. Some clones in this sample may be carry-over from other donors' samples. Source material: naive CD4+ T cells from PBMCs. Subset of the sample: CD45RA+ positively selected. This chain's CDR3 is CSVAVVQGHEQYF. CDR3 sequence (DNA): TGCAGCGTTGCCGTGGTCCAGGGACACGAGCAGTACTTC.